A selection of T cell receptor beta chains follows, all from one sample in a study of neurological immune-mediated disorders. TCRdb ran MiXCR on the 5' RACE reads and lists one entry per CDR3 protein. The sample has 30,000 to 40,000 distinct CDR3 sequences; under 7.5% are singletons. The sequencing input was PBMCs. All receptors come from a woman aged 40-49 years in good health. CDR3s include the opening cysteine and the closing phenylalanine or tryptophan. D genes are given only for firm matches. Part of the rows lack a size; the others show once, few, many or a class for expanded clones.

d_call j_call clone_size v_call cdr3_aa
- TRBJ1-3 many TRBV7-2 CASSARVRSGNTIYF
- TRBJ2-7 many TRBV5-1 CASSLGTEQYF
- TRBJ2-5 many TRBV24-1 CATSDLQQETQYF
TRBD2 TRBJ2-1 many TRBV24-1 CATSGQTSGASNEQFF
- TRBJ2-5 many TRBV20-1 CSARGLGGETQYF
TRBD2 TRBJ2-3 many TRBV7-9 CASRLLSGGTDTQYF
- TRBJ2-4 many TRBV2 CASSEAGTLVPF
- TRBJ2-1 many TRBV20-1 CSGSDWNEQFF
- TRBJ2-1 many TRBV4-1 CASSQEGNEQFF
TRBD2 TRBJ2-7 many TRBV27 CASSLLAGGYEQYF
- TRBJ2-5 - TRBV7-7 CASSLAGVSQETQYF
- TRBJ2-1 many TRBV27 CASSPGGPYNEQFF
- TRBJ1-5 many TRBV29-1 CSAQGEGHQPQHF
- TRBJ1-2 many TRBV7-2 CASSLGVGIYGYTF
- TRBJ1-4 many TRBV6-5 CAMQATNEKLFF
- TRBJ2-1 many TRBV11-3 CASSLGGEQFF
TRBD1 TRBJ2-7 many TRBV5-1 CASSTGQGSHEQYF
TRBD2 TRBJ2-7 many TRBV6-5 CASSYTGTSELTYEQYF
- TRBJ1-1 many TRBV6-5 CASSYGWQGRTFF
TRBD2 TRBJ2-1 many TRBV4-1 CASSSLTSGNNEQFF
- TRBJ2-7 many TRBV6-5 CASSPLLQRVLYEQYF
- TRBJ2-6 many TRBV24-1 CATSVGANVLTF
- TRBJ1-1 many TRBV5-1 CASSLEGGSNTEAFF
- TRBJ2-1 many TRBV5-1 CASSFGGSNEQFF
- TRBJ2-5 many TRBV20-1 CSAPEGGQKTQYF
TRBD2 TRBJ2-3 many TRBV12-3/TRBV12-4 CASSLAVSTDTQYF
- TRBJ1-2 many TRBV7-2 CASRPRTGLGYGYTF
- TRBJ2-2 many TRBV5-1 CASSWGPGMDTGELFF
- TRBJ2-7 many TRBV4-1 CASSLTQGENYEQYF
- TRBJ1-5 many TRBV5-5 CASSFPDGPAHF
TRBD1 TRBJ1-6 many TRBV12-3/TRBV12-4 CASSSGDRDSPLHF
TRBD2 TRBJ2-5 many TRBV18 CASSLGLAGGRNQETQYF
- TRBJ2-5 medium-sized TRBV27 CASSLGETQYF
- TRBJ2-2 many TRBV3-1 CASSQDRNRFTGELFF
- TRBJ2-3 many TRBV29-1 CSVGAGTVSDTQYF
- TRBJ1-1 many TRBV5-1 CASNLNLGDTEAFF
- TRBJ2-1 - TRBV7-9 CASSDLGPYNEQFF
- TRBJ1-1 many TRBV5-6 CASSFFGGTKSNTEAFF
TRBD1 TRBJ2-7 many TRBV6-1 CASSERGQGQSYEQYF
- TRBJ1-4 many TRBV7-3 CASSLNPNGPNEKLFF
- TRBJ1-1 many TRBV29-1 CSVPGTLNTEAFF
- TRBJ2-5 many TRBV9 CASSVEGLVETQYF
- TRBJ2-2 many TRBV3-1 CASSRPGLSTGELFF
TRBD1 TRBJ2-7 many TRBV28 CASSQYRGTYEQYF
- TRBJ2-1 many TRBV3-1 CASRAKQGKNYNEQFF
TRBD1 TRBJ1-1 many TRBV6-5 CASSYQDRVGAFF
- TRBJ1-1 - TRBV5-1 CASSLGRRGNTEAFF
- TRBJ2-3 many TRBV29-1 CSVTGVSTDTQYF
- TRBJ2-1 many TRBV25-1 CASSEKLGGHYNEQFF
- TRBJ1-1 many TRBV27 CASSLFGNTEAFF
TRBD2 TRBJ2-5 many TRBV6-5 CASTGGGGARETQYF
- TRBJ1-2 many TRBV4-1 CASSQDRGGNYGYTF
- TRBJ1-5 few TRBV6-4 CASSESSSNQPQHF
- TRBJ2-3 many TRBV9 CASSVEGLTTDTQYF